Listed here are 4 T cell receptor beta chains from one sample, sequenced in a study of post-analysis software for immune sequencing data. General study findings and limits: The study found TRBV5-6, TRBV5-1 and TRBV20-1 among five TRBV segments more frequent in patients than controls.

These receptors have no known antigen. TCR beta cDNA libraries had unique molecular identifiers. TCRdb itself ran the PCR reads through MiXCR, one entry per CDR3 protein. The sample records around 180,000 distinct CDR3 sequences, approximately 28% being singletons. Sequencing was carried out using blood. These TCRs come from a girl aged 5-17 years with multiple sclerosis.

This clonotype was counted only a few times. A clone one base away is much larger, so this may be a read error. V gene TRBV29-1 combines with J gene TRBJ2-1, with D tentatively TRBD2 (6 bases). In germline, CDR1 is SQVTM, CDR2 ANQGSEA. The CDR3 spans 12 residues. V was trimmed by 3 bases and J by 12 bases, leaving 15 bases between them. The CDR3 reads CSVETFGRWQFF. The CDR3 DNA sequence: TGCAGCGTTGAGACATTTGGGAGGTGGCAGTTCTTC.

A remark on this clonotype: A read error may be the cause here, since a much bigger clone is one base away. The chain links TRBV28 to TRBJ2-5, with 7 bases aligning to TRBD2. V lost 0 bases and J lost 1; bases outside the gene matches: 8. This CDR3 region has 17 residues. Looked up from germline, CDR1 is MDHEN and CDR2 is SYDVKM. CDR3 residues: CASSLWTGGSVQETQYF. The CDR3 DNA is TGTGCCAGCAGTTTATGGACTGGCGGGAGCGTCCAAGAGACCCAGTACTTC.

The J gene is TRBJ1-1, the V gene TRBV27, with D hard to call. Per germline, CDR1 MNHEY and CDR2 SMNVEV (reference sequence). V was cut by 5 bases and J by 2 bases, with 9 bases left in between. CDR3 length equals 13 residues. CDR3 protein: CASSMAPNTEAFF. The DNA for the CDR3 is TGTGCCAGCAGTATGGCACCTAACACTGAAGCTTTCTTT.

The chain uses TRBV28 and TRBJ1-2, with D perhaps TRBD1 (5 bases). The CDR3 consists of 14 residues. Germline V gives CDR1 MDHEN, CDR2 SYDVKM. The V and J ends lost 9 bases and 3 bases respectively, with 17 bases between them. The CDR3 sequence: CASIGGGLHYGYTF. The CDR3, as DNA: TGTGCCAGTATTGGGGGGGGACTACACTATGGCTACACCTTC.